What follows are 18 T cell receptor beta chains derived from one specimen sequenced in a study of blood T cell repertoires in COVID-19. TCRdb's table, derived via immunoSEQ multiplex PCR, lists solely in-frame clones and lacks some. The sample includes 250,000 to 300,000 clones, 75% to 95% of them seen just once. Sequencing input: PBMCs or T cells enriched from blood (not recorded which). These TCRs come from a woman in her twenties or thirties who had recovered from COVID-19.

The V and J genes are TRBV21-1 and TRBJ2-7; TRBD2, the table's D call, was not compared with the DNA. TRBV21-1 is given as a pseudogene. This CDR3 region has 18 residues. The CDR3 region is CASRVAGTSVFPSYEQYF. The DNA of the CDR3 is TGTGCCAGCAGGGTCGCCGGGACTAGCGTATTCCCTTCCTACGAGCAGTACTTC.

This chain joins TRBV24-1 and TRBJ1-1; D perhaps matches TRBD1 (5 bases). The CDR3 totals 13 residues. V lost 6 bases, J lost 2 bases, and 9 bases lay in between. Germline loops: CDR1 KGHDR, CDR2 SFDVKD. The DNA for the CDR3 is TGTGCCACCAGTCCGACAGATAACACTGAAGCTTTCTTT. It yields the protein CATSPTDNTEAFF.

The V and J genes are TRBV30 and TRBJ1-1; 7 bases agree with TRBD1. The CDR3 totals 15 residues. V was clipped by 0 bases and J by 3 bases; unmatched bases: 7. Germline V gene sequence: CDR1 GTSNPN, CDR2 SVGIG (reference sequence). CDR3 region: CAWSVRRGLDTEAFF. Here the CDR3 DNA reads TGTGCCTGGAGTGTACGGAGGGGGCTGGACACTGAAGCTTTCTTT.

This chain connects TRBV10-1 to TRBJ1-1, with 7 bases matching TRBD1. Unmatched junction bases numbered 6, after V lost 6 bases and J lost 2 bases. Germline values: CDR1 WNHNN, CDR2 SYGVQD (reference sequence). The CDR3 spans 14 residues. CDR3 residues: CASSERQGNTEAFF. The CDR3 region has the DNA TGCGCCAGCAGCGAAAGACAGGGAAACACTGAAGCTTTCTTT.

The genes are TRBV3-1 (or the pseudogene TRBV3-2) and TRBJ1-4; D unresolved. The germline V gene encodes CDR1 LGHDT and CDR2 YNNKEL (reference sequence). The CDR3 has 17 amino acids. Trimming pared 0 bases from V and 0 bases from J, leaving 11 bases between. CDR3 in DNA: TGTGCCAGCAGCCAAGATCAAGTCGGTGCAACTAATGAAAAACTGTTTTTT. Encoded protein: CASSQDQVGATNEKLFF.

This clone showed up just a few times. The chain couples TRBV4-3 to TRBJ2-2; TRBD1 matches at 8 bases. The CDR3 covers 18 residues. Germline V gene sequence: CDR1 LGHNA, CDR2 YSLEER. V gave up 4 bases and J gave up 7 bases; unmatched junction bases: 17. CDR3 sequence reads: CASSPALTRQGQNGELFF. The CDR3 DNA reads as TGCGCCAGCAGCCCCGCTCTAACCAGACAGGGGCAGAACGGGGAGCTGTTTTTT.

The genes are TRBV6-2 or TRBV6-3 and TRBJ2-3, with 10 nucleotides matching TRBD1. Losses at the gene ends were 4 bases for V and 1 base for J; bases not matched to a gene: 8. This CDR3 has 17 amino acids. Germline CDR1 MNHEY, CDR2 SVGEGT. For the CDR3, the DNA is TGTGCCAGCAGTTGGGGACAGGGGATAGGAGGCACAGATACGCAGTATTTT. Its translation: CASSWGQGIGGTDTQYF.

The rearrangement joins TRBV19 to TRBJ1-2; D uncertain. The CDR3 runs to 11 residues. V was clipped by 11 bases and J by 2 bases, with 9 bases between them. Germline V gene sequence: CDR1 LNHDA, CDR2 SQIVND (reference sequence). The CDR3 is CAAERNYGYTF. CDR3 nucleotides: TGTGCCGCGGAGAGAAACTATGGCTACACCTTC.

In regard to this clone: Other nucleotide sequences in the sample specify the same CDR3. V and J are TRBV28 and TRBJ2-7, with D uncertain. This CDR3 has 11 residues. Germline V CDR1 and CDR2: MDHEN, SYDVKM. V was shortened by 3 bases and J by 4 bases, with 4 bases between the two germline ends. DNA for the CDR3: TGTGCCAGCAGTTTGGAGTACGAGCAGTACTTC. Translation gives CASSLEYEQYF.

CDR3 in amino acids: CASSEASAKSDTQYF. Written as DNA, the CDR3 is TGTGCCAGCAGTGAAGCTAGTGCCAAGTCAGATACGCAGTATTTT. This chain links TRBV6-1 with TRBJ2-3; D gene uncertain. Trimming took off 0 bases at V and 4 bases at J, with 11 bases between the two ends. Germline V lookup: CDR1 MNHNS, CDR2 SASEGT. The CDR3 is 15 amino acids.

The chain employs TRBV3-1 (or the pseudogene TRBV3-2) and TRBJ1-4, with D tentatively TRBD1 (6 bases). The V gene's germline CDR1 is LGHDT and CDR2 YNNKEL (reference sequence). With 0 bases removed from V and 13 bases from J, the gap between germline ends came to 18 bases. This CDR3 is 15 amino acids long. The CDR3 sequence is CASSQDLGQPARLFF. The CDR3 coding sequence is TGTGCCAGCAGCCAAGATCTTGGACAGCCGGCTAGACTGTTTTTT.

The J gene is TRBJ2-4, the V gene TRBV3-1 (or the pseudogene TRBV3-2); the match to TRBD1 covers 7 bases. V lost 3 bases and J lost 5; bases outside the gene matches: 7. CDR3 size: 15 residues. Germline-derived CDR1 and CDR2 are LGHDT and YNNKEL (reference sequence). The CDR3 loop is CASSQHRDRENIQYF. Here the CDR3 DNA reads TGTGCCAGCAGCCAGCACCGGGACAGAGAAAACATTCAGTACTTC.

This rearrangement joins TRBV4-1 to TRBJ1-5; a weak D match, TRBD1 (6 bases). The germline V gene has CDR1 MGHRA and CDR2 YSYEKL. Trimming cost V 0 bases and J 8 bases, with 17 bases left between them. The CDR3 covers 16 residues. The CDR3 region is CASSQEGGRLGEPQHF. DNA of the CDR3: TGCGCCAGCAGCCAAGAGGGGGGGCGGCTTGGGGAGCCCCAGCATTTT.

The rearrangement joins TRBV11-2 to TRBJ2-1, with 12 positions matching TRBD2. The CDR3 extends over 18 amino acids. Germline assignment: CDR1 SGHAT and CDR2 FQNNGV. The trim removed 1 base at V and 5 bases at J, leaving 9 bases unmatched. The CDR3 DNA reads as TGTGCCAGCAGCTTAGTCTACTTTTGGACTAGCGGGAACAATGAGCAGTTCTTC. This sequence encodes CASSLVYFWTSGNNEQFF.

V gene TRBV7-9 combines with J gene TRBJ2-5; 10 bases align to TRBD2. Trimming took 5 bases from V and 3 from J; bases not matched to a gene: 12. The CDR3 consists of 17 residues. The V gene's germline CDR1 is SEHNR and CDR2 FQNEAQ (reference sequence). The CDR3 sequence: CASSLPLLAGEKETQYF. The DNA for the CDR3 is TGTGCCAGCAGCCTCCCCTTGCTAGCGGGAGAGAAAGAGACCCAGTACTTC.

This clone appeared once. The CDR3 nucleotides are TGTGCCAGCAGTCTACTAGCGGGAGTCACAGATACGCAGTATTTT. The encoded protein is CASSLLAGVTDTQYF. This chain uses TRBV27 with TRBJ2-3; 11 positions match TRBD2. Germline CDR1 is MNHEY and CDR2 is SMNVEV (reference sequence). The CDR3 is 15 amino acids. Unmatched junction bases numbered 3, after V lost 5 bases and J lost 2 bases.

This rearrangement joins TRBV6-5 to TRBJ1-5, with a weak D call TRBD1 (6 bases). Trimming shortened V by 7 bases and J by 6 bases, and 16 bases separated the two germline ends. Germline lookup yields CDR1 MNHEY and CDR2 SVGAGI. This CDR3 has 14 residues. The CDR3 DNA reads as TGTGCCAGCACCCGTGGGGGGGCTAGTCAGCCCCAGCATTTT. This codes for CASTRGGASQPQHF.

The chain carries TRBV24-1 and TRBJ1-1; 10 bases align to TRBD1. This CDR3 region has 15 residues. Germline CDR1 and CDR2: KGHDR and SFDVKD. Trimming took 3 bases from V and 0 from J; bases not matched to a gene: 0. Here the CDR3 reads CATSDGQGVNTEAFF. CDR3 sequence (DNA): TGTGCCACCAGTGATGGACAGGGGGTGAACACTGAAGCTTTCTTT.